This TCR beta chain was documented in a study of T cells in Graves' hyperthyroidism and ophthalmopathy. There were TCR beta CDR3 regions amplified from RNA transcripts. HTBI primers drove first-round RT-PCR of the TCR CDR3. Using its own MiXCR run on the multiplex PCR reads, TCRdb lists one record per CDR3 protein. The data show some 760,000 distinct CDR3 sequences, around 15% seen once. Germline CDR1 is SGDLS and CDR2 is YYNGEE. This CDR3 is 18 amino acids long. The trim removed 0 bases at V and 6 bases at J, leaving 10 bases unmatched. This clonotype showed up just once. It was approximately 9.4 ml of fresh peripheral blood that supplied the PBMCs.

The chain has TRBV9 and TRBJ2-1; 12 bases align to TRBD2. The clonotype was recovered from a young woman with Graves' hyperthyroidism. Input material: blood. This CDR3 is CASSVDLTSGGLGNEQFF. The CDR3 region has the DNA TGTGCCAGCAGCGTAGATTTGACTAGCGGGGGACTTGGCAATGAGCAGTTCTTC.